This is a list of T cell receptor beta chains from one sample in a study of lymphopenia after photon versus proton radiotherapy. TCRdb's copy holds only in-frame clones and misses some; the assay was immunoSEQ multiplex PCR. This table has just over 25,000 clones, 85% appearing once. The sequencing used peripheral blood, collected from a patient treated with photon-based radiotherapy. Receptor source: a man aged 30 to 45 with gastric cancer. CDR3s include the opening cysteine and the closing phenylalanine or tryptophan. The D gene is left open where the match is weak. Where a row states a size, it is once, few, many or the class of an expanded clone; other rows omit it.

D gene	V gene	J gene	clone size	CDR3 protein	CDR3 DNA
-	TRBV4-2	TRBJ1-5	-	CASSLDGNSNQPQHF	TGTGCCAGCTCCTTGGACGGAAATAGCAATCAGCCCCAGCATTTT
-	TRBV5-1	TRBJ2-7	-	CASSYSGLIEQYF	TGCGCCAGCAGCTACTCGGGGCTAATTGAGCAGTACTTC
TRBD1	TRBV11-3	TRBJ2-2	-	CASSLLPTGGASGELFF	TGTGCCAGCAGCTTACTCCCAACAGGGGGTGCCAGCGGGGAGCTGTTTTTT
-	TRBV6-5	TRBJ1-3	-	CASSYSASPADIYF	TGTGCCAGCAGTTACTCTGCCAGCCCCGCTGACATATATTTT
-	TRBV5-1	TRBJ2-5	-	CASSLAGSSETQYF	TGCGCCAGCAGCTTGGCCGGGAGTTCGGAGACCCAGTACTTC
-	TRBV2	TRBJ2-1	few	CASNVGGGPWSSYNEQFF	TGTGCCAGCAATGTGGGGGGGGGCCCCTGGAGCTCCTACAATGAGCAGTTCTTC
-	TRBV2	TRBJ2-7	-	CASKSPIVLGTYEQYF	TGTGCCAGCAAAAGTCCGATAGTCCTGGGAACCTACGAGCAGTACTTC
TRBD1	TRBV4-1	TRBJ1-5	-	CASSQADRGQSQPQHF	TGCGCCAGCAGCCAAGCGGACAGGGGGCAAAGTCAGCCCCAGCATTTT
-	TRBV6-5	TRBJ1-1	-	CASRPERTEAFF	TGTGCCAGCAGACCCGAGCGGACTGAAGCTTTCTTT
-	TRBV5-8	TRBJ1-2	-	CASSLGQNGVYGYTF	TGTGCCAGCAGCTTAGGACAGAATGGGGTGTATGGCTACACCTTC
-	TRBV7-3	TRBJ2-3	once	CASSPGPGFTDTQYF	TGTGCCAGCAGCCCTGGCCCAGGTTTCACAGATACGCAGTATTTT
-	TRBV7-9	TRBJ1-1	-	CASSLSTITEAFF	TGTGCCAGCAGCCTATCGACTATCACTGAAGCTTTCTTT
TRBD1	TRBV7-2	TRBJ2-7	-	CASSIRKGQEPYEQYF	TGTGCCAGCAGCATACGAAAGGGACAGGAGCCCTACGAGCAGTACTTC
-	TRBV15	TRBJ2-7	-	CATSRGGTSYEQYF	TGTGCCACCAGCAGAGGGGGCACCTCCTACGAGCAGTACTTC
-	TRBV30	TRBJ1-2	-	CAWRGPLNMDGYTF	TGTGCCTGGAGAGGACCCCTTAACATGGATGGCTACACCTTC
-	TRBV6-6	TRBJ1-1	-	CASSPEGRTEAFF	TGTGCCAGCAGCCCTGAGGGTCGGACTGAAGCTTTCTTT
TRBD1	TRBV27	TRBJ1-6	-	CASSWDRGQSPLHF	TGTGCCAGCAGTTGGGACAGGGGGCAGTCACCCCTCCACTTT
-	TRBV25-1	TRBJ2-7	-	CASSEPGTKGEQYF	TGTGCCAGCAGTGAGCCCGGGACAAAAGGCGAGCAGTACTTC
-	TRBV6-6	TRBJ1-3	-	CASSYSAGNTIYF	TGTGCCAGCAGTTACTCGGCTGGAAACACCATATATTTT
TRBD1	TRBV10-1	TRBJ2-2	-	CASSPDRGDSGELFF	TGCGCCAGCAGCCCAGACAGGGGGGATTCCGGGGAGCTGTTTTTT
-	TRBV11-2	TRBJ2-5	once	CASSLVQQETQYF	TGTGCCAGCAGCTTAGTACAGCAAGAGACCCAGTACTTC
TRBD2	TRBV11-3	TRBJ2-2	-	CASSSRGSGRDLAGELFF	TGTGCCAGCAGCTCCCGTGGGAGCGGGAGGGACCTCGCCGGGGAGCTGTTTTTT
-	TRBV11-1	TRBJ1-1	-	CASSPPWVGNTEAFF	TGTGCCAGCAGCCCCCCCTGGGTGGGGAACACTGAAGCTTTCTTT
-	TRBV14	TRBJ2-7	-	CASRPTGVYEQYF	TGTGCCAGCAGGCCCACAGGTGTCTACGAGCAGTACTTC
TRBD1	TRBV4-2	TRBJ1-1	-	CASSQGEHRGSGGKAFF	TGTGCCAGCAGCCAAGGAGAGCACAGGGGCTCCGGAGGGAAAGCTTTCTTT
TRBD1	TRBV5-4	TRBJ2-1	few	CASSSQQGILGEQFF	TGTGCCAGCAGCTCCCAACAGGGGATCCTCGGTGAGCAGTTCTTC
TRBD2	TRBV10-3	TRBJ2-7	-	CAISSGTRGHEQYF	TGTGCCATCAGTTCCGGGACTAGAGGCCACGAGCAGTACTTC
-	TRBV5-1	TRBJ2-1	-	CASSLGQAEQFF	TGCGCCAGCAGCTTGGGACAGGCCGAGCAGTTCTTC
TRBD2	TRBV10-3	TRBJ2-7	-	CAISEGLAGVKDEQYF	TGTGCCATCAGTGAGGGTCTAGCGGGAGTAAAAGACGAGCAGTACTTC
-	TRBV6-6	TRBJ2-2	-	CASSLLGDTGELFF	TGTGCCAGCAGTTTACTTGGAGACACCGGGGAGCTGTTTTTT
-	TRBV7-2	TRBJ2-3	-	CASSLALELLGDTQYF	TGTGCCAGCAGCTTAGCGTTGGAACTATTGGGAGATACGCAGTATTTT
-	TRBV25-1	TRBJ2-2	-	CASSGGLNTGELFF	TGTGCCAGCAGTGGGGGGCTCAACACCGGGGAGCTGTTTTTT
TRBD1	TRBV28	TRBJ1-1	-	CASSNRGRAFF	TGTGCCAGCAGTAACAGGGGCAGGGCTTTCTTT
-	TRBV7-9	TRBJ2-7	-	CASSLGGPYEQYF	TGTGCCAGCAGCTTGGGGGGACCCTACGAGCAGTACTTC
TRBD1	TRBV12-5	TRBJ2-2	-	CASGSGQGTGELFF	TGTGCTAGTGGCTCTGGACAGGGAACCGGGGAGCTGTTTTTT
-	TRBV13	TRBJ2-7	-	CASSRGKNEQYF	TGTGCCAGCAGCCGGGGGAAGAACGAGCAGTACTTC
-	TRBV6-1	TRBJ1-5	-	CASRGGSNQPQHF	TGTGCCAGCAGGGGGGGAAGCAATCAGCCCCAGCATTTT
-	TRBV28	TRBJ2-7	-	CASSSWTAIDYEQYF	TGTGCCAGCAGTTCTTGGACAGCTATAGACTACGAGCAGTACTTC
-	TRBV18	TRBJ1-1	-	CASSPLQGDTEAFF	TGTGCCAGCTCACCACTGCAGGGCGACACTGAAGCTTTCTTT
TRBD1	TRBV6-6	TRBJ1-2	-	CASSPGGLGYTF	TGTGCCAGCAGTCCAGGGGGTCTAGGCTACACCTTC
-	TRBV7-3	TRBJ2-1	-	CATSSAGVDDEQFF	TGTGCCACCTCCTCGGCAGGGGTGGACGATGAGCAGTTCTTC
-	TRBV7-3	TRBJ2-2	few	CASSFRGSGELFF	TGTGCCAGCAGCTTTCGTGGCAGTGGGGAGCTGTTTTTT
-	TRBV7-8	TRBJ2-7	-	CASSLDRGGEQYF	TGTGCCAGCAGCTTAGATCGAGGCGGCGAGCAGTACTTC
TRBD1	TRBV4-2	TRBJ2-1	-	CASSPSEGDRDNEQFF	TGTGCCAGCAGCCCATCAGAAGGGGACAGGGACAATGAGCAGTTCTTC
-	TRBV29-1	TRBJ2-2	few	CSVGGNWAGELFF	TGCAGCGTGGGCGGAAATTGGGCCGGGGAGCTGTTTTTT
-	TRBV6-5	TRBJ2-7	-	CASSYSSPELLYEQYF	TGTGCCAGCAGTTACTCGAGCCCCGAGCTACTCTACGAGCAGTACTTC
TRBD2	TRBV6-4	TRBJ2-2	-	CASSTKRGGNTGELFF	TGTGCCAGCAGTACAAAGCGGGGGGGTAATACCGGGGAGCTGTTTTTT
-	TRBV7-3	TRBJ1-3	once	CASSLPGPGGGNTIYF	TGTGCCAGCAGCTTACCGGGGCCCGGCGGCGGAAACACCATATATTTT